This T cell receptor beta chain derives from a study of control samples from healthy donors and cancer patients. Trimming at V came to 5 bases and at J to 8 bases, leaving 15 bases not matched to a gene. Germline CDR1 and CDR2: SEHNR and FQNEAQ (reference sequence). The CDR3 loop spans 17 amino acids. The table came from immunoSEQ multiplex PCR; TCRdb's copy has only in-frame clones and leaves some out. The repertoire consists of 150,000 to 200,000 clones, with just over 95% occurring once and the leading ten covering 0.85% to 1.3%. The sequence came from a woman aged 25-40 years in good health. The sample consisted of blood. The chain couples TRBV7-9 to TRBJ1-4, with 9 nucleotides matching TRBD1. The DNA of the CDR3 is TGTGCCAGCAGCCACGACAGGGGGTCTGGTCTACAAGAAAAACTGTTTTTT. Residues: CASSHDRGSGLQEKLFF.